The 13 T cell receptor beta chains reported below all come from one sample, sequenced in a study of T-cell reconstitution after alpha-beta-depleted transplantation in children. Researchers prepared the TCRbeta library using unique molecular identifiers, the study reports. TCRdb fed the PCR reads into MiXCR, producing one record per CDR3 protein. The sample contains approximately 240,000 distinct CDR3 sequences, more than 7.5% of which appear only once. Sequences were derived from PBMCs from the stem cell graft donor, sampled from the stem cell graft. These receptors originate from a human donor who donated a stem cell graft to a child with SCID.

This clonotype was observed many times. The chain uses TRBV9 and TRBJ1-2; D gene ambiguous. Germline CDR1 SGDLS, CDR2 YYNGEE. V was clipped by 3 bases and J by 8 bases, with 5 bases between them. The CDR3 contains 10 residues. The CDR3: CASSGQGYTF. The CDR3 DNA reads TGTGCCAGCAGCGGACAAGGCTACACCTTC.

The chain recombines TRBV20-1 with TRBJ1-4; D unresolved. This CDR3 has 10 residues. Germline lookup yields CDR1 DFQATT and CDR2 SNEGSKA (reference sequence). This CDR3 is CATEVEKLFF. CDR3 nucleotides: TGCGCCACGGAGGTCGAAAAACTGTTTTTT.

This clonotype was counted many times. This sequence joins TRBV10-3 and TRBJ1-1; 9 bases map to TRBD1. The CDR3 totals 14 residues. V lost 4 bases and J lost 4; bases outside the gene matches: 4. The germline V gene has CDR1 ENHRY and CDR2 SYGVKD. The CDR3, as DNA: TGTGCCATCAGTGCCGGGACAGGGATCACTGAAGCTTTCTTT. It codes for CAISAGTGITEAFF.

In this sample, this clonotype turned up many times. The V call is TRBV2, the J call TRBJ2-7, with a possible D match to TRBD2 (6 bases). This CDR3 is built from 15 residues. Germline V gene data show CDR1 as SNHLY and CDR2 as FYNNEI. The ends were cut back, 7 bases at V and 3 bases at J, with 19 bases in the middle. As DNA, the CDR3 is TGTGCCAGCACTCTAAGGCGGGGAGGCTACTACGAGCAGTACTTC. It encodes CASTLRRGGYYEQYF.

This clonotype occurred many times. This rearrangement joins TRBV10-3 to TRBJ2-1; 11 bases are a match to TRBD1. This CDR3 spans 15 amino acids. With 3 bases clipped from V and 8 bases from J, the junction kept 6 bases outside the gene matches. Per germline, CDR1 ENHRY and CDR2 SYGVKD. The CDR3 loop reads CAISDAGQGDHEQFF. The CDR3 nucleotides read TGTGCCATCAGTGATGCGGGACAGGGGGACCATGAGCAGTTCTTC.

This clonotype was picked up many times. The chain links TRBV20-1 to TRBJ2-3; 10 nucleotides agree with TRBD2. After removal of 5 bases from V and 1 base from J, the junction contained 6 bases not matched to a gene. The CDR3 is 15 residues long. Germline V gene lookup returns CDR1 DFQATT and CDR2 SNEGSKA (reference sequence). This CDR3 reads CSAYLSGGGTDTQYF. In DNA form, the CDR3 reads TGCAGTGCTTATTTAAGCGGGGGGGGCACAGATACGCAGTATTTT.

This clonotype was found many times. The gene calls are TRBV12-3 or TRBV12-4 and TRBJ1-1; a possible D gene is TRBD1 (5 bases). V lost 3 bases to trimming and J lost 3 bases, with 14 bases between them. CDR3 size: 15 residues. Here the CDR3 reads CASSLGGGYYTEAFF. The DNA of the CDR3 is TGTGCCAGCAGTTTGGGGGGAGGATATTACACTGAAGCTTTCTTT.

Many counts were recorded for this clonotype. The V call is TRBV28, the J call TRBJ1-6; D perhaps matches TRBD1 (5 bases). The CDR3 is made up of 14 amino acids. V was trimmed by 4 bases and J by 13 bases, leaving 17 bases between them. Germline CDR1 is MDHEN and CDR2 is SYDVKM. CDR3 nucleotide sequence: TGTGCCAGCAGTTCCCCCGGGGGTGCGGTCCCCCTCCACTTT. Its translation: CASSSPGGAVPLHF.

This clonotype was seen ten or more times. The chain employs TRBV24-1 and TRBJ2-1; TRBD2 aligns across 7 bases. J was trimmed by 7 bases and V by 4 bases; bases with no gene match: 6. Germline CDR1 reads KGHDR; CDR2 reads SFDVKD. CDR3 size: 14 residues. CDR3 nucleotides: TGTGCCACCAGTGACCCGGGGGGAAATAATGAGCAGTTCTTC. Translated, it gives CATSDPGGNNEQFF.

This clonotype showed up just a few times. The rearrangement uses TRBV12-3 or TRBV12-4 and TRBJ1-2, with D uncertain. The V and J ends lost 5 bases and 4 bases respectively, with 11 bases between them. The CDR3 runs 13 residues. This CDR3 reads CASSPDEPYGYTF. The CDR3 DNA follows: TGTGCCAGCAGTCCCGATGAGCCCTATGGCTACACCTTC.

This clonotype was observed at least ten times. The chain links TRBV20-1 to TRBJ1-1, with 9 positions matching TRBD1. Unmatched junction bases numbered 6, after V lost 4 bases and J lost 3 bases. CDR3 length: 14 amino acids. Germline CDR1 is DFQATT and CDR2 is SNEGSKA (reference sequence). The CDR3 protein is CSAKATGGDTEAFF. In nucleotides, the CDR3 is TGCAGTGCTAAGGCGACAGGGGGTGACACTGAAGCTTTCTTT.

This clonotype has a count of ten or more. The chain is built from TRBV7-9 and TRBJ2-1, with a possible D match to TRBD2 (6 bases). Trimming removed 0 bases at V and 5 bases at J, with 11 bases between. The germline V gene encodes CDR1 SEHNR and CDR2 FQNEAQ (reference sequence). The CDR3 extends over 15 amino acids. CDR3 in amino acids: CASSLAFGRDNEQFF. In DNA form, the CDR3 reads TGTGCCAGCAGCTTAGCGTTCGGGAGAGACAATGAGCAGTTCTTC. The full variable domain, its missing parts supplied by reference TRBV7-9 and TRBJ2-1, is DTGVSQNPRHKITKRGQNVTFRCDPISEHNRLYWYRQTLGQGPEFLTYFQNEAQLEKSRLLSDRFSAERPKGSFSTLEIQRTEQGDSAMYLCASSLAFGRDNEQFFGPGTRLTVL.

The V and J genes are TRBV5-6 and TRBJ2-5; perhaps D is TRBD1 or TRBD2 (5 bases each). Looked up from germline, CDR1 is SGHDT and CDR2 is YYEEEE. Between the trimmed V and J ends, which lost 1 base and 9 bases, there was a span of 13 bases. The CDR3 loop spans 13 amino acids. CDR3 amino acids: CASSLMGTPAQYF. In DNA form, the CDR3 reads TGTGCCAGCAGCTTGATGGGGACCCCGGCCCAGTACTTC.